These 30 T cell receptor beta chains were sequenced from one sample in a study of tumor-infiltrating lymphocytes in primary liver carcinoma. The researchers produced TCR beta cDNA from around 500 ng total RNA with a constant-region primer. For TCR beta, libraries were produced by three nested multiplex PCR rounds using slightly modified ARM-PCR. Both of the initial two PCR rounds ran for nine to eleven cycles and employed TRBV1-TRBV30 forward primers alongside a C-beta reverse primer. TCRdb reanalysed the multiplex PCR reads using MiXCR and keeps one entry per CDR3 protein. The data contain roughly 330,000 distinct CDR3 sequences, around 60% of them singletons. The authors took blood RNA from unsorted whole blood and also extracted germline DNA. Sequencing was carried out using peripheral blood. Source of these receptors: a man aged 40-49 years with primary liver carcinoma and hepatitis B virus infection.

With respect to this clonotype: This likely comes from a read error, as the CDR3 has no conserved phenylalanine or tryptophan at its end. The V gene is TRBV6-2 or TRBV6-3, the J gene TRBJ2-1, with TRBD2 identical over 13 bases. This CDR3 has 16 residues. V lost 6 bases and J lost 6; bases outside the gene matches: 8. CDR1 and CDR2 from the germline V gene are MNHEY and SVGEGT. The CDR3 region has the DNA TGTGCCAGCAGACTGACTAGCGGGAGGCCTACCAATGAGCAGTTCCTC. This encodes CASRLTSGRPTNEQFL.

This clonotype has just one count. The chain uses TRBV9 and TRBJ2-5; 7 bases are shared with TRBD2. Germline lookup yields CDR1 SGDLS and CDR2 YYNGEE. V was pared by 1 base and J by 4 bases, with 7 bases of the junction left unmatched. The CDR3 runs 15 residues. CDR3 loop: CASSVSAGAVETQYF. The CDR3 DNA follows: TGTGCCAGCAGCGTATCGGCGGGAGCGGTAGAGACCCAGTACTTC.

A note on this clonotype: Relative to the germline gene, one junction end is altered; a read error may explain this. The chain recombines TRBV29-1 with TRBJ2-7; D gene unclear. This CDR3 spans 13 amino acids. CDR1 and CDR2 (germline): SQVTM, ANQGSEA. DNA for the CDR3: TGCAGTGTTGTTGAGCGATTAAGCTATGAGCAGTACTTC. Protein: CSVVERLSYEQYF.

In the case of this clonotype: A much larger clone lies one base from this, so it may be a read error. The rearrangement uses TRBV10-3 and TRBJ1-1; a weak D match, TRBD1 (5 bases). CDR3 length equals 14 residues. Germline CDR1 and CDR2: ENHRY and SYGVKD. Trimming removed 6 bases at V and 1 base at J, with 12 bases between. DNA for the CDR3: TGTGCCATCAGCATCGACAGATGGAACACTGAAGCTTTCTTT. This translates into CAISIDRWNTEAFF.

With respect to this clonotype: The CDR3 end shows no conserved phenylalanine or tryptophan, and so a read error is likely. This chain uses TRBV7-2 with TRBJ2-3; 9 nucleotides line up with TRBD2. This CDR3 comprises 17 residues. Germline trimming cut 0 bases from V and 1 base from J; bases unmatched to any gene: 5. In germline, CDR1 is SGHTA, CDR2 FQGNSA. CDR3 protein: CASSLALAGGGTDTQYL. The CDR3 bases are TGTGCCAGCAGCTTAGCCCTCGCGGGAGGGGGCACAGATACGCAGTATCTT.

Remarks on this clonotype: At one of its ends the junction is not consistent with the germline gene, which may arise from a read error. V usage is TRBV5-4 and J usage is TRBJ2-7; no clear D. CDR3 size: 12 residues. Germline V lookup: CDR1 SGHNT, CDR2 YYREEE (reference sequence). CDR3 protein: CASSRATPEQCF. The CDR3 DNA reads TGTGCCAGCAGCCGCGCCACTCCCGAGCAGTGCTTC.

Of note for this clonotype: It may be a read error: a sequence one base away is much more abundant. The rearrangement joins TRBV10-3 to TRBJ2-3; 15 bases agree with TRBD2. Germline V gene sequence: CDR1 ENHRY, CDR2 SYGVKD. CDR3 length equals 17 residues. CDR3 DNA: TGTGACGCCCGTGGACTAGCGGGAGGGCCGGGTTCAGATACGCAGTATTTT. Its translation is CDARGLAGGPGSDTQYF.

Regarding this clonotype: One end of the junction fails to match germline, which may point to a read error. The chain couples TRBV10-3 to TRBJ2-6; 7 bases align to TRBD2. The CDR3 has 15 residues. Germline values: CDR1 ENHRY, CDR2 SYGVKD. In DNA, the CDR3 is TGTGCCATCAATGTGGGAGGGCACGGGGCCATCGTCCTGACTTTC. This gives the protein CAINVGGHGAIVLTF.

Comments on this clonotype: An end of the junction does not agree with germline; a read error may underlie this. The chain couples TRBV11-1 to TRBJ2-7, with 11 bases aligning to TRBD2. CDR3 length: 15 amino acids. CDR1 is SGHAT, CDR2 FQDESV, per germline (reference sequence). This CDR3 is CASNLRTSGSYEQYF. CDR3 in DNA: TGTGCCAGCAACCTTAGGACTAGCGGGTCCTATGAGCAGTACTTC.

The rearrangement joins TRBV6-2 or TRBV6-3 to TRBJ2-7; D ambiguous. Trimming stripped 6 bases from V and 5 bases from J, with 14 bases between. The CDR3 runs 13 residues. Germline CDR1 is MNHEY and CDR2 is SVGEGT. DNA for the CDR3: TGTGCCAGCAGCCTATATGCCCACAACGAGCAGTACTTC. Translated: CASSLYAHNEQYF.

This clonotype was detected many times. The V call is TRBV10-3, the J call TRBJ1-1, with D possibly TRBD1 on 5 matching bases. Germline CDR1 reads ENHRY; CDR2 reads SYGVKD. CDR3 length equals 12 residues. Deletions cut 3 bases from V and 5 bases from J, with 7 bases between. CDR3 amino acids: CAISDGGTEAFF. CDR3 sequence (DNA): TGTGCCATCAGTGATGGGGGGACTGAAGCTTTCTTT.

V usage is TRBV5-8 and J usage is TRBJ1-5, with a possible D match to TRBD1 (5 bases). The CDR3 length is 15 residues. Looked up from germline, CDR1 is SGHTS and CDR2 is YDEGEE. Trimming took off 2 bases at V and 0 bases at J, with 9 bases between the two ends. CDR3 bases: TGTGCCAGCAGCTTCGCAGGGTTTAGCAATCAGCCCCAGCATTTT. This gives the protein CASSFAGFSNQPQHF.

This clonotype was counted ten times or more. V usage is TRBV6-6 and J usage is TRBJ1-5, with 9 bases that match TRBD1. V shed 2 bases and J 4 bases; nucleotides not matched to a gene: 6. This CDR3 contains 16 residues. Germline CDR1 and CDR2: MNHNY and SVGAGI (reference sequence). As DNA, the CDR3 is TGTGCCAGCAGTTACCTCCGGACAGGGGCTAATCAGCCCCAGCATTTT. Translated, it gives CASSYLRTGANQPQHF.

About this clonotype itself: The germline gene is not matched at one end of the junction; a read error may be the cause. The chain recombines TRBV11-2 with TRBJ2-1; 11 bases line up with TRBD1. CDR1 is SGHAT and CDR2 is FQNNGV in the germline V gene. The length of the CDR3 is 11 residues. The CDR3 loop is CARRLRGQGEF. The CDR3 bases are TGTGCCAGACGATTACGGGGACAGGGGGAGTTC. The entire variable domain, with the rest obtained from reference TRBV11-2 and TRBJ2-1, is as follows: EAGVAQSPRYKIIEKRQSVAFWCNPISGHATLYWYQQILGQGPKLLIQFQNNGVVDDSQLPKDRFSAERLKGVDSTLKIQPAKLEDSAVYLCARRLRGQGEFGPGTRLTVL.

Details on this clonotype: The junction departs from the called germline gene at one end, perhaps through a read error. The chain employs TRBV30 and TRBJ2-3, with D unresolved. This CDR3 region has 14 residues. Per the germline V gene, CDR1 is GTSNPN and CDR2 is SVGIG (reference sequence). CDR3 coding DNA: TGTGCCTGGGGCCCGATGGTTAGCACAGATATGCAGTATTTT. Protein product: CAWGPMVSTDMQYF.

The V call is TRBV30, the J call TRBJ2-7; a weak D match, TRBD2 (5 bases). The V end lost 3 bases, the J end lost 2 bases, and 17 bases lay between the germline ends. The V gene's germline CDR1 is GTSNPN and CDR2 SVGIG (reference sequence). This CDR3 is 15 amino acids long. This CDR3 is CAWSGNTNVAYEQYF. DNA for the CDR3: TGTGCCTGGAGCGGGAACACTAACGTGGCCTACGAGCAGTACTTC.

Remarks on this clonotype: It may be a read error: a sequence one base away is much more abundant. The V and J genes are TRBV5-4 and TRBJ2-7, with TRBD1 matching 10 bases. J lost 4 bases, V lost 4 bases, and 8 bases had no gene match. This CDR3 comprises 15 residues. Germline CDR1 reads SGHNT; CDR2 reads YYREEE (reference sequence). In DNA, the CDR3 is TGTGCCAGCAGCGCCGGACAGGGGGTGGGGTACGAGCAGTACTTC. As protein: CASSAGQGVGYEQYF.

Only one count was recorded for this clonotype. One end of the junction does not line up with germline, which may come from a read error. The chain combines TRBV11-2 with TRBJ1-1; D is undetermined. CDR3 length equals 13 residues. CDR1 and CDR2 from the germline V gene are SGHAT and FQNNGV. CDR3 coding DNA: TGTGGCAGCAGCTTAGATGGTGCTACCGAAGCTTTCTTT. It specifies CGSSLDGATEAFF.

Details on this clonotype: This may come from a read error, since a much larger clone is one base off. CDR3 loop: CASSHGQGQRQETQYF. The CDR3 DNA reads as TGCGCCAGCAGCCATGGGCAGGGACAGAGGCAAGAGACCCAGTACTTC. V usage is TRBV4-1 and J usage is TRBJ2-5, with TRBD1 matching over 7 bases. The CDR3 has 16 residues. The ends lost 3 bases at V and 2 bases at J; junction bases unmatched: 9. Germline CDR1 is MGHRA and CDR2 is YSYEKL.

In this sample, this clonotype turned up a few times. The gene calls are TRBV12-3 or TRBV12-4 and TRBJ1-1; 12 positions match TRBD1. CDR3 size: 15 residues. Trimming took 6 bases from V and 1 from J; bases not matched to a gene: 3. CDR3: CASRPGQGANTEAFF. Here the CDR3 DNA reads TGTGCCAGCAGGCCGGGACAGGGGGCGAACACTGAAGCTTTCTTT.

Remarks on this clonotype: Given a much more abundant clone one base away, this may be a read error. The V gene is TRBV11-2, the J gene TRBJ2-6; D gene ambiguous. Germline values: CDR1 SGHAT, CDR2 FQNNGV. The V end was cut by 7 bases, the J end by 0 bases, with 16 bases between. There are 17 residues in the CDR3. The CDR3 protein is CASNSYTLNSGANVLTF. CDR3 bases: TGTGCCAGCAACTCGTATACCCTAAACTCTGGGGCCAACGTCCTGACTTTC.

Notes on this clonotype: At one end, the junction sequence differs from germline, possibly due to a read error. The CDR3 coding sequence is TGCAGCGTTGCAGGGACTCAGAATCAGCCCCAGGATTTT. This translates into CSVAGTQNQPQDF. This chain uses TRBV29-1 with TRBJ1-5, with a possible D match to TRBD1 (5 bases). Germline assignment: CDR1 SQVTM and CDR2 ANQGSEA. There are 13 residues in the CDR3.

Details on this clonotype: This may arise from a read error, as a much more abundant clone is one base away. The chain has TRBV6-2 or TRBV6-3 and TRBJ2-7; TRBD2 agrees at 7 bases. Germline lookup yields CDR1 MNHEY and CDR2 SVGEGT. The CDR3 sequence is 16 residues long. The CDR3 sequence: CASSYRTTSDTYKQYF. DNA of the CDR3: TGTGCCAGCAGTTACCGTACCACTAGCGATACCTACAAGCAGTACTTC.

This chain joins TRBV5-5 and TRBJ1-4; TRBD1 is a possible D gene (6 bases). The CDR3 has 14 residues. Trimming took off 4 bases at V and 8 bases at J, with 15 bases between the two ends. Germline V gene lookup returns CDR1 SGHKS and CDR2 YYEKEE (reference sequence). For the CDR3, the DNA is TGTGCCAGCAGCACGGATGGGGGGACAGAAAAACTGTTTTTT. Amino acid sequence: CASSTDGGTEKLFF.

About this clonotype itself: A much larger clone lies one base from this, so it may be a read error. This sequence joins TRBV6-5 and TRBJ2-1, with D possibly being TRBD1 (5 bases). Germline V gene data show CDR1 as MNHEY and CDR2 as SVGAGI. This CDR3 region has 14 residues. CDR3 sequence reads: CANSYFARVNEQFF. The CDR3 DNA is TGTGCCAACAGTTACTTCGCCAGGGTAAATGAGCAGTTCTTC.

With regard to this clonotype: It may be a read error: a sequence one base away is much more abundant. The chain has TRBV6-5 and TRBJ1-1; D gene uncertain. Germline CDR1 is MNHEY and CDR2 is SVGAGI. This CDR3 is 15 amino acids long. CDR3 region: CASSYSERGRTEALF. DNA for the CDR3: TGTGCCAGCAGTTACTCCGAGAGAGGTCGCACTGAAGCTCTCTTT.

V and J are TRBV5-1 and TRBJ2-1, with TRBD1 matching 12 bases. Germline trimming cut 4 bases from V and 9 bases from J; bases unmatched to any gene: 5. The CDR3 contains 14 residues. Per the germline V gene, CDR1 is SGHRS and CDR2 is YFSETQ. For the CDR3, the DNA is TGCGCCAGCAGCCTGGGACAGGGGGCCGTTGAGCAGTTCTTC. Its translation: CASSLGQGAVEQFF.

This chain uses TRBV4-3 with TRBJ2-7; a possible D gene is TRBD1 (6 bases). Germline values: CDR1 LGHNA, CDR2 YSLEER. The CDR3 totals 16 residues. V dropped 4 bases and J dropped 3 bases, with 19 bases sitting between them. In nucleotides, the CDR3 is TGCGCCAGCAGCCTCATCCCCGGGGCAGGGGTCTACGAGCAGTACTTC. This encodes CASSLIPGAGVYEQYF.

This clonotype was observed many times. The V call is TRBV10-3, the J call TRBJ2-3; D might be TRBD1 (6 bases). In germline, CDR1 is ENHRY, CDR2 SYGVKD. V lost 6 bases and J lost 1, with 11 bases in between. CDR3 length equals 14 residues. The CDR3 DNA reads TGTGCCATCAGCCTTGAGGGGGGCACAGATACGCAGTATTTT. The encoded protein is CAISLEGGTDTQYF.

The table lists this clonotype with a few counts. V and J are TRBV6-6 and TRBJ2-7, with 11 positions matching TRBD1. V dropped 6 bases and J dropped 5; count of bases not matched to a gene: 6. The CDR3 is made up of 14 amino acids. The V gene's germline CDR1 is MNHNY and CDR2 SVGAGI (reference sequence). The CDR3 protein is CASSRTGGIDEQYF. CDR3 DNA sequence: TGTGCCAGCAGCCGGACAGGGGGCATCGACGAGCAGTACTTC.